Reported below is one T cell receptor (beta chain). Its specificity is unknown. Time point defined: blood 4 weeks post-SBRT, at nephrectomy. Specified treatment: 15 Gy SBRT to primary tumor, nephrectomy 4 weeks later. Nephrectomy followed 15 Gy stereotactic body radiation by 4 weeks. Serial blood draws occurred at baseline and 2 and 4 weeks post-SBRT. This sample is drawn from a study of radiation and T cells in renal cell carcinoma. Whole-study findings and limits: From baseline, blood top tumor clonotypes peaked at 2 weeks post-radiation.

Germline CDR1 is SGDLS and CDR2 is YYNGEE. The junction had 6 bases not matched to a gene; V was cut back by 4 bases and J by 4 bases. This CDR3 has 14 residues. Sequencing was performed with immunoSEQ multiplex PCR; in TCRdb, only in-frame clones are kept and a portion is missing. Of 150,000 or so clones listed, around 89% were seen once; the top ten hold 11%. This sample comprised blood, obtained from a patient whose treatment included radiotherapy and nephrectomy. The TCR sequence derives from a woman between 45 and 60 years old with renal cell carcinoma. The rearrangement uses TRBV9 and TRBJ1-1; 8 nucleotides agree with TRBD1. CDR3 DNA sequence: TGTGCCAGCAGCCCATTCACAGGGGGCACTGAAGCTTTCTTT. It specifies CASSPFTGGTEAFF.